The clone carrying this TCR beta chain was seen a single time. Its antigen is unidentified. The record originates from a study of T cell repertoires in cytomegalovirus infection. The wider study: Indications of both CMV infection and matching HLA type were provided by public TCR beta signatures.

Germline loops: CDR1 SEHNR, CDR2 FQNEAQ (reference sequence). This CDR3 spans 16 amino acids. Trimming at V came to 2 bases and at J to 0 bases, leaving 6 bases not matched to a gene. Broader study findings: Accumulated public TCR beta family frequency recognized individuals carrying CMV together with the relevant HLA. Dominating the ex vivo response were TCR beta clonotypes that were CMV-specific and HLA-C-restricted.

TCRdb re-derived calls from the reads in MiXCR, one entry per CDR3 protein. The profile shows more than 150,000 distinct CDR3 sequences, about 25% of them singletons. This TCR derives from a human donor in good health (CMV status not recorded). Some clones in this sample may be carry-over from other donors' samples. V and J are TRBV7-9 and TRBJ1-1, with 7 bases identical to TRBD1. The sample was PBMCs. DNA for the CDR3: TGTGCCAGCAGCTTACCCCTGGGACAGTTGAACACTGAAGCTTTCTTT. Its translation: CASSLPLGQLNTEAFF.